The subject of this entry is one T cell receptor (beta chain). The antigen is not known. The read ends 3 residues early relative to the CDR3; the germline J gene fills the gap. The repertoire was sequenced with immunoSEQ multiplex PCR; TCRdb's copy has only in-frame clones and lacks some. The sample has tens of thousands of clones. The CDR3 covers 14 residues. The germline V gene encodes CDR1 SGHDT and CDR2 YYEEEE. The data were taken from a study of T cells in women clearing cervical HPV infection. Across the whole study: HLA type stays a possible confounder, typing being limited.

General observations from the study: CIN3+ cases had significantly higher TCR repertoire richness than controls, but evenness did not differ. Each sample's T-cell count was unknown, possibly confounding richness.

Sequences were obtained from blood buffy coat. The chain has TRBV5-6 and TRBJ1-2; possibly TRBD1 for D (6 bases). The clonotype originates from a woman between 18 and 70 years old with a cervical HPV16 infection that either progressed to CIN3+ or cleared (not recorded which). The CDR3 sequence: CASSRVGTQGGYTF. CDR3 bases read: TGTGCCAGCAGCAGGGTTGGCACACAGGGCGGC.